This is a list of T cell receptor beta chains from one sample in a study of T cell responses to AZD1222 COVID-19 vaccine. Produced via immunoSEQ multiplex PCR; TCRdb's table is partial and in-frame only. The sample comprises roughly 140,000 clones, more than 75% of which are singletons, and around 1.8% rests with the top ten. Sequenced here: peripheral blood, sampled 28 days after the second AZD1222 dose. These receptors came from an adult who received the AZD1222 COVID-19 vaccine. Both conserved end residues are part of each CDR3.

J gene: TRBJ2-1; V gene: TRBV7-7; CDR3 protein: CASSASWATPYNEQFF
J gene: TRBJ2-2; V gene: TRBV18; CDR3 protein: CASSDVRERGTGELFF
J gene: TRBJ1-5; V gene: TRBV7-3; CDR3 protein: CASSLTNFEEGDHSNQPQHF
J gene: TRBJ2-5; V gene: TRBV30; CDR3 protein: CAWGTSGETQYF
J gene: TRBJ2-1; V gene: TRBV7-3; CDR3 protein: CASSSNLAGEVFF
J gene: TRBJ1-1; V gene: TRBV20-1; CDR3 protein: CSASLGGRNTEAFF
J gene: TRBJ2-2; V gene: TRBV2; CDR3 protein: CASSYQGTNTGELFF
J gene: TRBJ2-7; V gene: TRBV5-6; CDR3 protein: CASSLDYYEQYF
J gene: TRBJ2-3; V gene: TRBV7-9; CDR3 protein: CASTLMPTDTQYF
J gene: TRBJ1-2; V gene: TRBV5-4; CDR3 protein: CASSLAGTSGSYYGYTF
J gene: TRBJ2-7; V gene: TRBV5-4; CDR3 protein: CASSSGQEYEQYF
J gene: TRBJ2-1; V gene: TRBV11-3; CDR3 protein: CASSPAGGLYNEQFF